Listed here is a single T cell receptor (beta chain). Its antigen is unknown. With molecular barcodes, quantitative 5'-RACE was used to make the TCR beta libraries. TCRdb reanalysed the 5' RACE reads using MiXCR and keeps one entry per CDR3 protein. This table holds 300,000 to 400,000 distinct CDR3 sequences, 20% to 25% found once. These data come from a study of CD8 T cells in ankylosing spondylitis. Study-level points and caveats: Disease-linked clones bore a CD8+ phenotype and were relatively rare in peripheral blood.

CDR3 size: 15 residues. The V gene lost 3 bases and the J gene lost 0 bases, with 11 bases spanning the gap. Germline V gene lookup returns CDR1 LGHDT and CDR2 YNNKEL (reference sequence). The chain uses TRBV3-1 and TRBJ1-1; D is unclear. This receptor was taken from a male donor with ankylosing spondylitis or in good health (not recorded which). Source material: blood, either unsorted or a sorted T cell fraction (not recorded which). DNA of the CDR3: TGTGCCAGCAGCCAGTACGGCACTATGAACACTGAAGCTTTCTTT. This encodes CASSQYGTMNTEAFF.